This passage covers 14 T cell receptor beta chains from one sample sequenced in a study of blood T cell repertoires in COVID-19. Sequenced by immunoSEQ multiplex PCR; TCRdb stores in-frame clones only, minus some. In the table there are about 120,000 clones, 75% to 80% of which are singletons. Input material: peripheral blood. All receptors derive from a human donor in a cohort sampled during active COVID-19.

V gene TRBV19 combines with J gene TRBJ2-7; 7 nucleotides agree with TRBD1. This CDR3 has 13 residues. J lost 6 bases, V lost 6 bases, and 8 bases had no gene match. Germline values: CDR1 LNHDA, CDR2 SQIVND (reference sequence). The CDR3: CASRLGGSGEQYF. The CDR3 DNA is TGTGCCAGTAGGCTAGGGGGCTCCGGCGAGCAGTACTTC.

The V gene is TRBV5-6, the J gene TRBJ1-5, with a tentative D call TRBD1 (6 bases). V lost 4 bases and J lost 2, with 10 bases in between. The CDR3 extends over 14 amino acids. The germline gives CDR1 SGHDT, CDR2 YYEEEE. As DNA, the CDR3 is TGTGCCAGCAGCCGCAGGGGAGGCAATCAGCCCCAGCATTTT. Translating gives CASSRRGGNQPQHF.

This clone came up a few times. CDR3 in amino acids: CASSQGGSNQPQHF. DNA of the CDR3: TGCGCCAGCAGCCAAGGGGGCAGCAATCAGCCCCAGCATTTT. The gene calls are TRBV4-1 and TRBJ1-5, with D perhaps TRBD1 (5 bases). The CDR3 contains 14 residues. Trimming pared 1 base from V and 1 base from J, leaving 5 bases between. Germline-derived CDR1 and CDR2 are MGHRA and YSYEKL.

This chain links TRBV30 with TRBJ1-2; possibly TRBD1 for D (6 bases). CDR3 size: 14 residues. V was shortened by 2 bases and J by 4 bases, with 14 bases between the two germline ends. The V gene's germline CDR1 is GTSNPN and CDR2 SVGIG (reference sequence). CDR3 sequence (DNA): TGTGCCTGGAGTACTCAGGGGCGAGTCTATGGCTACACCTTC. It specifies CAWSTQGRVYGYTF.

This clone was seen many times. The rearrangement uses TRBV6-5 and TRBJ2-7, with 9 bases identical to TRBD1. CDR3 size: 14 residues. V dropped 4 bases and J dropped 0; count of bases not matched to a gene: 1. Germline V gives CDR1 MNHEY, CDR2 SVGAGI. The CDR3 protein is CASSLGQGSYEQYF. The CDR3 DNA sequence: TGTGCCAGCAGTTTGGGACAGGGCTCCTACGAGCAGTACTTC.

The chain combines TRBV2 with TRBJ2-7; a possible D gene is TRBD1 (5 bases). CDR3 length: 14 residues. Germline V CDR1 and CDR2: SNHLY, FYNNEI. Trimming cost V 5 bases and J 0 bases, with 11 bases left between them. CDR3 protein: CASSLGRASYEQYF. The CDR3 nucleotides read TGTGCCAGCAGTCTTGGCAGGGCCTCCTACGAGCAGTACTTC.

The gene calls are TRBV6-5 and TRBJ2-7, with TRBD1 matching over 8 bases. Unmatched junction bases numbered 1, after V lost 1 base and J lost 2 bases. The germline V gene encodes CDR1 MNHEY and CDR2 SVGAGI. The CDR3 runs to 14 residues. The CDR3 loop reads CASSYWDRTYEQYF. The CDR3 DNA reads TGTGCCAGCAGTTACTGGGACAGGACCTACGAGCAGTACTTC.

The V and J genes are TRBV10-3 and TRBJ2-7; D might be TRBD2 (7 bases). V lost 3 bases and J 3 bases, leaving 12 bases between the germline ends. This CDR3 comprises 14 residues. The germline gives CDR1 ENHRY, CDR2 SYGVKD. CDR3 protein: CAISDPGEGYEQYF. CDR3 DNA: TGTGCCATCAGTGACCCAGGGGAGGGCTACGAGCAGTACTTC.

The CDR3 reads CASSLDTGSNQPQHF. CDR3 DNA: TGTGCCAGCAGCCTCGACACCGGCAGCAATCAGCCCCAGCATTTT. This chain uses TRBV2 with TRBJ1-5; no definite D call. Germline V CDR1 and CDR2: SNHLY, FYNNEI. The CDR3 covers 15 residues. The ends were cut back, 6 bases at V and 1 base at J, with 13 bases in the middle. Combining the CDR3 with reference TRBV2 and TRBJ1-5 gives the whole variable domain EPEVTQTPSHQVTQMGQEVILRCVPISNHLYFYWYRQILGQKVEFLVSFYNNEISEKSEIFDDQFSVERPDGSNFTLKIRSTKLEDSAMYFCASSLDTGSNQPQHFGDGTRLSIL.

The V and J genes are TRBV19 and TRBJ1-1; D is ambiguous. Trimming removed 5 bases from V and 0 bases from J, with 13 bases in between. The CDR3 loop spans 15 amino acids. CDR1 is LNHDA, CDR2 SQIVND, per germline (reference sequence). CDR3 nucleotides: TGTGCCAGTAGTCCCTCGGGTGTTATGAACACTGAAGCTTTCTTT. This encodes CASSPSGVMNTEAFF.

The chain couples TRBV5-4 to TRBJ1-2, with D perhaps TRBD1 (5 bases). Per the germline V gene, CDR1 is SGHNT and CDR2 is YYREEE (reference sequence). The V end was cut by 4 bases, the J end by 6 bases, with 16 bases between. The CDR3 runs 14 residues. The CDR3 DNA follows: TGTGCCAGCAGCCCTGCGGGGGAGTCTAATGGCTACACCTTC. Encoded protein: CASSPAGESNGYTF.

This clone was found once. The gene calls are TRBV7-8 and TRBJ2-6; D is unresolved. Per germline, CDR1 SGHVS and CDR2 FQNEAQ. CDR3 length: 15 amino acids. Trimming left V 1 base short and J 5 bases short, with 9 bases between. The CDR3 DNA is TGTGCCAGCAGCTTAGACGGTGCTAGGGCCAACGTCCTGACTTTC. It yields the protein CASSLDGARANVLTF. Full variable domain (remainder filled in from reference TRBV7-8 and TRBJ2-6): GAGVSQSPRYKVAKRGQDVALRCDPISGHVSLFWYQQALGQGPEFLTYFQNEAQLDKSGLPSDRFFAERPEGSVSTLKIQRTQQEDSAVYLCASSLDGARANVLTFGAGSRLTVL.

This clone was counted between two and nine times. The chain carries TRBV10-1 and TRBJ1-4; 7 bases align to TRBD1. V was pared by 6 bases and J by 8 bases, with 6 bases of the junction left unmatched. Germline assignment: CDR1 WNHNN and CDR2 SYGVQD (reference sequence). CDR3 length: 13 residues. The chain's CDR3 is CASSDRVGEKLFF. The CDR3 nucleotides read TGCGCCAGCAGCGACAGGGTCGGAGAAAAACTGTTTTTT.

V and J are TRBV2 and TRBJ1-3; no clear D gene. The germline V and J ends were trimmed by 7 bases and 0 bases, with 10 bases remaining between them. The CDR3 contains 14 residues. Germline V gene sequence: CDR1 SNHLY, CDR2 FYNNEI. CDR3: CASKSSGSGNTIYF. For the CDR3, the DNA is TGTGCCAGCAAATCCTCGGGCTCTGGAAACACCATATATTTT.